A single sample gave rise to the 10 T cell receptor beta chains below, sequenced in a study of T cell responses to AZD1222 COVID-19 vaccine. TCRdb's table, derived via immunoSEQ multiplex PCR, lists solely in-frame clones and lacks some. Among over 120,000 clones listed, about 90% were seen once. The source was peripheral blood, collected on day 0 of AZD1222 vaccination. The source is an adult in good health.

The chain is built from TRBV4-1 and TRBJ1-4; D not resolved. Germline CDR1 is MGHRA and CDR2 is YSYEKL. Trimming took off 3 bases at V and 0 bases at J, with 11 bases between the two ends. The CDR3 runs to 16 residues. CDR3 sequence reads: CASSHPRDSTNEKLFF. The CDR3 DNA is TGCGCCAGCAGCCACCCCCGGGATTCAACTAATGAAAAACTGTTTTTT.

V gene TRBV27 combines with J gene TRBJ1-1; 7 bases agree with TRBD1. The V and J ends lost 5 bases and 1 base, in that order; junction bases with no gene match: 4. Germline assignment: CDR1 MNHEY and CDR2 SMNVEV (reference sequence). The CDR3 is 14 residues long. The CDR3: CASSPDRANTEAFF. The CDR3, as DNA: TGTGCCAGCAGTCCCGACAGGGCGAACACTGAAGCTTTCTTT.

V is TRBV4-3 and J is TRBJ1-2, with D uncertain. Trimming shortened V by 1 base and J by 8 bases, and 17 bases separated the two germline ends. The CDR3 contains 15 residues. Germline loops: CDR1 LGHNA, CDR2 YSLEER. The CDR3 DNA is TGCGCCAGCAGCCAAGGTCATAGCGGGCGGACCGGCTACACCTTC. Translating gives CASSQGHSGRTGYTF.

J is TRBJ2-3 and V is TRBV18; 8 bases are a match to TRBD2. The CDR3 sequence is 15 residues long. V gave up 2 bases and J gave up 0 bases; unmatched junction bases: 1. Germline V CDR1 and CDR2: KGHSH, LQKENI. CDR3 nucleotide sequence: TGTGCCAGCTCACCAACTAGCGGTAGCACAGATACGCAGTATTTT. Residues: CASSPTSGSTDTQYF. The full variable domain, its missing parts supplied by reference TRBV18 and TRBJ2-3, is NAGVMQNPRHLVRRRGQEARLRCSPMKGHSHVYWYRQLPEEGLKFMVYLQKENIIDESGMPKERFSAEFPKEGPSILRIQQVVRGDSAAYFCASSPTSGSTDTQYFGPGTRLTVL.

The J gene is TRBJ2-3, the V gene TRBV7-3, with 8 nucleotides matching TRBD1. Germline trimming cut 4 bases from V and 4 bases from J; bases unmatched to any gene: 7. This CDR3 is 15 amino acids long. Per the germline V gene, CDR1 is SGHTA and CDR2 is FQGTGA. CDR3 DNA sequence: TGTGCCAGCAGCTACAGGGGGTTAGAGGCAGATACGCAGTATTTT. Protein sequence: CASSYRGLEADTQYF.

The V and J genes are TRBV2 and TRBJ2-5; 7 positions agree with TRBD1. Germline V gene sequence: CDR1 SNHLY, CDR2 FYNNEI. There are 14 residues in the CDR3. The ends lost 6 bases at V and 4 bases at J; junction bases unmatched: 8. The CDR3 DNA is TGTGCCAGCAGAGACGACAGGGTCATAGAGACCCAGTACTTC. Encoded protein: CASRDDRVIETQYF.

The chain uses TRBV6-1 and TRBJ2-7; D gene ambiguous. The CDR3 runs 11 residues. Germline V gives CDR1 MNHNS, CDR2 SASEGT. With 8 bases removed from V and 4 bases from J, the gap between germline ends came to 9 bases. The CDR3 here is CASGSLYEQYF. The CDR3 DNA is TGTGCCAGCGGCAGTTTATACGAGCAGTACTTC.

The chain combines TRBV19 with TRBJ2-3, with a possible D match to TRBD1 (6 bases). Germline V gene lookup returns CDR1 LNHDA and CDR2 SQIVND (reference sequence). The CDR3 loop spans 14 amino acids. Trimming cost V 6 bases and J 4 bases, with 14 bases left between them. The CDR3 spells CASRSDGGSDTQYF. The CDR3 DNA sequence: TGTGCCAGTAGATCTGATGGGGGCTCAGATACGCAGTATTTT.

The chain links TRBV6-6 to TRBJ1-6, with 7 bases aligning to TRBD1. CDR1 MNHNY and CDR2 SVGAGI come from the germline V gene (reference sequence). The CDR3 covers 13 residues. Losses at the gene ends were 7 bases for V and 9 bases for J; bases not matched to a gene: 6. CDR3 in amino acids: CASKGTEVSPLHF. CDR3 coding DNA: TGTGCCAGCAAGGGGACAGAAGTTTCACCCCTCCACTTT.

This clone appeared a single time. This sequence joins TRBV29-1 and TRBJ2-7; D could derive from TRBD1 or TRBD2 (5 bases each). Trimming cost V 4 bases and J 0 bases, with 10 bases left between them. The CDR3 loop spans 13 amino acids. Germline V gives CDR1 SQVTM, CDR2 ANQGSEA. This CDR3 reads CSVVGDVSYEQYF. Written as DNA, the CDR3 is TGCAGCGTTGTGGGGGACGTCTCCTACGAGCAGTACTTC.